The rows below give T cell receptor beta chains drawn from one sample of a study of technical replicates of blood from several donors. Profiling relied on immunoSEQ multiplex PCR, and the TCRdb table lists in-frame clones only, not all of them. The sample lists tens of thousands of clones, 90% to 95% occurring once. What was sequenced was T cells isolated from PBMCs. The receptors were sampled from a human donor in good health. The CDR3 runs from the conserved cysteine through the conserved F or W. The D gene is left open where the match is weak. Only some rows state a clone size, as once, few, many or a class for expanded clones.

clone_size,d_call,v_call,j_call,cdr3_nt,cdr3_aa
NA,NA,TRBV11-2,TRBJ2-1,TGTGCCAGCAGCTCACTTATGCAGGGTACATATGAGCAGTTCTTC,CASSSLMQGTYEQFF
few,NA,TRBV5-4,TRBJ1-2,TGTGCCAGCAGTTTTGCCGGGTCCCCTCTGGGCTACACCTTC,CASSFAGSPLGYTF
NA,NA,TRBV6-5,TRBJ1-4,TGTGCCAGCGCGCGGGATCGAAATGAAAAACTGTTTTTT,CASARDRNEKLFF
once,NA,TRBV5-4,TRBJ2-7,TGTGCCAGCACCGAAGGAGGTTACGAGCAGTACTTC,CASTEGGYEQYF
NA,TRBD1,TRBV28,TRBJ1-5,TGTGCCAGCAGCATACCGGCGGGACAGGGAGCCCTTAATCGGCCCCAGCATTTT,CASSIPAGQGALNRPQHF
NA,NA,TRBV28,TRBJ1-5,TGTGCCAGCAGCTTAGACAGCAGCAATCAGCCCCAGCATTTT,CASSLDSSNQPQHF
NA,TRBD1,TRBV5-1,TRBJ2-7,TGCGCCAGCAGCGCACTGGGACAGGGGGTGGCTAGCGGACCCTACGAGCAGTACTTC,CASSALGQGVASGPYEQYF
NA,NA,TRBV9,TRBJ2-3,TGTGCCAGCAGCGCCCTTGCGGGGGCCCCCGAAGATACGCAGTATTTT,CASSALAGAPEDTQYF
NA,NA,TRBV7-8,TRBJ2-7,TGTGCCAGCAGCTTCCGGGAATGGTACGAGCAGTACTTC,CASSFREWYEQYF
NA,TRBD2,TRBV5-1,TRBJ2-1,TGCGCCAGCAGCCCCTACTCGGGACTAGCGGGAATCGAGCAGTTCTTC,CASSPYSGLAGIEQFF
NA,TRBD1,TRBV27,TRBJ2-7,TGTGCCAGCAGCAGGGACAGCGACTCCTACGAGCAGTACTTC,CASSRDSDSYEQYF
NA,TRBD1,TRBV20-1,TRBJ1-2,TGCAGCGTTGACAGGGGGACAGGCTACACCTTC,CSVDRGTGYTF
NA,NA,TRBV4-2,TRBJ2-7,TGTGCCAGCAGCCAAGACGGACTGTTCTACGAGCAGTACTTC,CASSQDGLFYEQYF
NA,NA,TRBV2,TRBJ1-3,TGTGCCAGCAGCTTGCAAACAAGACAGGAATTCGTCTCTGGAAACACCATATATTTT,CASSLQTRQEFVSGNTIYF
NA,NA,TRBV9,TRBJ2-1,TGTGCCAGCAGCGCCACACCCGAAGAGGCGGATTCCTACAATGAGCAGTTCTTC,CASSATPEEADSYNEQFF
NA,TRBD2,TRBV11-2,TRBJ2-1,TGTGCCAGCAGCTTATTCTCGGGGGGGTCCGGGAATGAGCAGTTCTTC,CASSLFSGGSGNEQFF
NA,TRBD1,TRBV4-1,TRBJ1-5,TGCGCCAGCAGCCAAGATCTGGACAGGGGGCTAAGACAGCCCCAGCATTTT,CASSQDLDRGLRQPQHF
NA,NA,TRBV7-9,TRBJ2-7,TGTGCCAGCAGCCCGGGCAGGAGGCTCTACGAGCAGTACTTC,CASSPGRRLYEQYF
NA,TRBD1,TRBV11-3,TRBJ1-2,TGTGCCAGCAGCCCACGACAGGGAGAATCCTATGGCTACACCTTC,CASSPRQGESYGYTF
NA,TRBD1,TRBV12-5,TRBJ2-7,TGTGCTAGTGGTTTGGGGGAGACCGGGACAGGTTACGAGCAGTACTTC,CASGLGETGTGYEQYF
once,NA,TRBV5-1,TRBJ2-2,TGCGCCAGCAGCGTAGTGTGGGGGGACACCGGGGAGCTGTTTTTT,CASSVVWGDTGELFF
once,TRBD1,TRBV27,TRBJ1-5,TGTGCCAGCAGTTTACAGACAGGGGGCTCATACGGTCAGCCCCAGCATTTT,CASSLQTGGSYGQPQHF